This T cell receptor (beta chain) came from a study of blood T cell repertoires in COVID-19. Study details: PBMCs, B-cell-depleted T cells, or T cells provided the cDNA or gDNA that made up the material.

The repertoire was sequenced with immunoSEQ multiplex PCR; TCRdb's copy has only in-frame clones and lacks some. Of some 250,000 clones in the sample, about 80% were seen once. Germline values: CDR1 SGHTA, CDR2 FQGNSA. Trimming removed 1 base from V and 3 bases from J; junction bases left unmatched: 6. This CDR3 has 15 amino acids. Participant reports of clinical history set cohort assignment. Cohort 3 donors were reported recovered after two negative PCRs, clearance, or symptom resolution. The clonotype originates from a man aged 35-49 years who had recovered from COVID-19. The chain has TRBV7-2 and TRBJ2-7; 7 nucleotides agree with TRBD2. The specimen was PBMCs or T cells enriched from blood (not recorded which). The CDR3 bases are TGTGCCAGCAGCTTAGATAGCCAGCGGGGCTACGAGCAGTACTTC. It specifies CASSLDSQRGYEQYF.